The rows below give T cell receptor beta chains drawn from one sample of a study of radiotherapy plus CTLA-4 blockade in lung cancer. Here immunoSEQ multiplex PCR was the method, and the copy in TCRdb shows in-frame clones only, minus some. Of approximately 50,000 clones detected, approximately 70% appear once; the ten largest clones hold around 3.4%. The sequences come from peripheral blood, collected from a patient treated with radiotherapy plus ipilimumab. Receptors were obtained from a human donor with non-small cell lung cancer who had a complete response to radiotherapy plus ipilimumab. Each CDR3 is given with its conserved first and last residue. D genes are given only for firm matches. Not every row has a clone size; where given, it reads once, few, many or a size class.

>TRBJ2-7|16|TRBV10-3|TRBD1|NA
CAIRGQGELPSYEQYF
TGTGCCATCAGAGGACAGGGGGAACTCCCCTCCTACGAGCAGTACTTC
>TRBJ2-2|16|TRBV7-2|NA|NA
CASSLALTGNTGELFF
TGTGCCAGCAGCTTAGCCTTGACAGGGAACACCGGGGAGCTGTTTTTT
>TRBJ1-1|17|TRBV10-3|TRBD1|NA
CATGQTGGAGVNTEAFF
TGTGCCACAGGCCAGACAGGGGGCGCAGGGGTGAACACTGAAGCTTTCTTT
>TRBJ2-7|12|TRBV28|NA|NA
CASRIGPYEQYF
TGTGCCAGCCGCATTGGGCCCTACGAGCAGTACTTC
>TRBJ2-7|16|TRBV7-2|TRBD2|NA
CASSLVGGRGTYEQYF
TGTGCCAGCAGCTTAGTGGGCGGGAGGGGCACCTACGAGCAGTACTTC
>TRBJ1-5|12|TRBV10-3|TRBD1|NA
CATAGGGQPQHF
TGTGCCACCGCAGGGGGTGGTCAGCCCCAGCATTTT
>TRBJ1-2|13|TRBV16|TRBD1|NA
CASSQSGQYGYTF
TGTGCCAGCAGCCAATCGGGACAGTATGGCTACACCTTC
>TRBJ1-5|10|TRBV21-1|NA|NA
CARLGKPQHF
TGTGCCAGGTTGGGCAAGCCCCAGCATTTT
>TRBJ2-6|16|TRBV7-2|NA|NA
CASSLTIGSGANVLTF
TGTGCCAGCAGCCTAACCATCGGGTCTGGGGCCAACGTCCTGACTTTC
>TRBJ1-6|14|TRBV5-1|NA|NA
CASSLVGGGSPLHF
TGCGCCAGCAGCTTGGTGGGGGGGGGATCACCCCTCCACTTT
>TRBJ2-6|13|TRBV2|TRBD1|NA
CASKFQTTGVLTF
TGTGCCAGCAAATTCCAAACCACAGGGGTCTTGACTTTC
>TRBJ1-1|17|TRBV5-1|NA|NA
CASARGGLGILNTEAFF
TGCGCCAGCGCTCGGGGAGGGTTAGGGATTCTGAACACTGAAGCTTTCTTT
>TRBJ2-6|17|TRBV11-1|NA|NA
CASSPRPSASGANVLTF
TGTGCCAGCAGCCCTAGGCCATCGGCGTCTGGGGCCAACGTCCTGACTTTC
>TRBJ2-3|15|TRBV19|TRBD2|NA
CASSIGRGSTDTQYF
TGTGCCAGTAGTATTGGGCGGGGGTCCACAGATACGCAGTATTTT
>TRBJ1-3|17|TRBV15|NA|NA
CATSSPREGSSGNTIYF
TGTGCCACCAGCAGTCCCCGGGAGGGGTCCTCTGGAAACACCATATATTTT
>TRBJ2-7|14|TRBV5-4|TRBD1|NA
CASTRQGRMTEQYF
TGTGCCAGCACCAGACAGGGAAGGATGACCGAGCAGTACTTC
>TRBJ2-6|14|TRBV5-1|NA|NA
CASSLLSGANVLTF
TGCGCCAGCAGCCTCCTCTCTGGGGCCAACGTCCTGACTTTC
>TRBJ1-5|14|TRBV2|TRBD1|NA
CASRTGQGPQPQHF
TGTGCCAGCAGGACGGGACAGGGCCCCCAGCCCCAGCATTTT
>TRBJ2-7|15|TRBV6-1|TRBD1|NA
CASRGQDGRSYEQYF
TGTGCCAGCAGGGGACAGGACGGTCGGTCCTACGAGCAGTACTTC
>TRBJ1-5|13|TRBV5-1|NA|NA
CASSLDGGQPQHF
TGCGCCAGCAGCTTGGACGGGGGTCAGCCCCAGCATTTT
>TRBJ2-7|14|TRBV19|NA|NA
CASSITATSYEQYF
TGTGCCAGTAGTATAACAGCTACCTCCTACGAGCAGTACTTC
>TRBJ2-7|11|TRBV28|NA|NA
CASQTGRGTYF
TGTGCCAGCCAAACAGGGAGGGGGACGTACTTC
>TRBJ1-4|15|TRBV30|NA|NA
CAWIRPGGANEKLFF
TGTGCCTGGATTAGACCCGGGGGGGCTAATGAAAAACTGTTTTTT
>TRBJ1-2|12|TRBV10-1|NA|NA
CATSDGEDGYTF
TGCGCCACCTCCGATGGAGAGGATGGCTACACCTTC
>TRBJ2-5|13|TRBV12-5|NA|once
CASGLGASETQYF
TGTGCTAGTGGTTTGGGGGCATCGGAGACCCAGTACTTC
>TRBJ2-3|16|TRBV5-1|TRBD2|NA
CASSLVGRGRGDTQYF
TGCGCCAGCAGCTTGGTTGGGCGGGGGAGAGGAGATACGCAGTATTTT
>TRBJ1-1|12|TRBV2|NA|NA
CASSGLRLGAFF
TGTGCCAGCAGTGGACTACGCCTAGGAGCTTTCTTT
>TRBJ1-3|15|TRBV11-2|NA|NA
CASSLYGLSGNTIYF
TGTGCCAGCAGCTTATATGGGCTCTCTGGAAACACCATATATTTT
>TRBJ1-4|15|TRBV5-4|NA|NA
CASSDGQVLGEKLFF
TGTGCCAGCAGCGACGGCCAGGTGCTGGGTGAAAAACTGTTTTTT
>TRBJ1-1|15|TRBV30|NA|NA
CAWSPPRGPNTEAFF
TGTGCCTGGAGTCCCCCCAGGGGCCCGAACACTGAAGCTTTCTTT
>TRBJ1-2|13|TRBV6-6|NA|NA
CASSSGPGGSYTF
TGTGCCAGCAGTTCCGGCCCGGGAGGCAGCTACACCTTC
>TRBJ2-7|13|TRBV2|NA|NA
CASGGASSYEQYF
TGTGCCAGCGGGGGGGCAAGCTCCTACGAGCAGTACTTC
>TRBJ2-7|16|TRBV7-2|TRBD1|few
CASSLIFWDSSYEQYF
TGTGCCAGCAGCTTGATTTTCTGGGACAGCTCCTACGAGCAGTACTTC
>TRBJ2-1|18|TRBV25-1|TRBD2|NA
CASSDPLTSGRAWNEQFF
TGTGCCAGCAGTGACCCCCTGACTAGCGGGAGGGCCTGGAATGAGCAGTTCTTC
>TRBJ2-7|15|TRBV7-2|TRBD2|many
CASSSLAGGSYEQYF
TGTGCCAGCAGCTCGTTAGCGGGAGGTTCCTACGAGCAGTACTTC
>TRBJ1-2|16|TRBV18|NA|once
CASSPKVRTATYGYTF
TGTGCCAGCTCACCGAAAGTAAGGACAGCAACCTATGGCTACACCTTC
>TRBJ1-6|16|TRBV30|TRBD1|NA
CAWSPPTGIDNSPLHF
TGTGCCTGGAGCCCCCCGACAGGGATAGATAATTCACCCCTCCACTTT
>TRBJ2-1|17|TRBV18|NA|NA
CASSPPVGTSSYNEQFF
TGTGCCAGCTCACCACCAGTAGGTACTAGCTCCTACAATGAGCAGTTCTTC
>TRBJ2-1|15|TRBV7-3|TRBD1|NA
CASSLRDRGDNEQFF
TGTGCCAGCAGCCTAAGGGACAGGGGGGACAATGAGCAGTTCTTC
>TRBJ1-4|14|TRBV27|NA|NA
CASSLWGGPEGLFF
TGTGCCAGCAGTTTATGGGGGGGCCCTGAGGGACTGTTTTTT
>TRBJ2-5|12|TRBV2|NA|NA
CASSPIQETQYF
TGTGCCAGCAGCCCTATACAAGAGACCCAGTACTTC
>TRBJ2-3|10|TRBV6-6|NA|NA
CASREDTQYF
TGTGCCAGCCGGGAGGATACGCAGTATTTT
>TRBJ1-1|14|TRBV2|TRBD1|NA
CASSDDRAGTEAFF
TGTGCCAGCAGTGACGACAGGGCTGGCACTGAAGCTTTCTTT
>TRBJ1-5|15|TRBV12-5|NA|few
CASSTGQGSWQPQHF
TGTGCTAGTTCAACGGGGCAGGGGAGTTGGCAGCCCCAGCATTTT
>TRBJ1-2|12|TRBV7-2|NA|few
CASSFLTGGYTF
TGTGCCAGCAGCTTCCTGACGGGGGGCTACACCTTC